The 2 T cell receptor beta chains listed next were all sequenced from one sample in a study of T-cell memory formation after mild COVID-19. MiXCR, applied by TCRdb to the 5' RACE reads, yields one record per CDR3 protein. The sample has 410,000 or so distinct CDR3 sequences, around 22% seen once; the top ten hold over 10%. The specimen was PBMCs or a T cell subset sorted from them (not recorded which). The receptors here all came from an adult woman who had mild COVID-19 (a few samples of this study predate the infection). Cell type and time point are not known.

J is TRBJ2-7 and V is TRBV24-1, with D maybe TRBD2 (6 bases). The V end was cut by 9 bases, the J end by 5 bases, with 10 bases between. CDR1 and CDR2 (germline): KGHDR, SFDVKD. The CDR3 extends over 11 amino acids. The CDR3 reads CATARGHEQYF. The DNA for the CDR3 is TGTGCCACCGCGCGGGGCCACGAGCAGTACTTC.

The chain recombines TRBV9 with TRBJ1-2, with a tentative D call TRBD1 (5 bases). This CDR3 spans 14 amino acids. Trimming left V 0 bases short and J 1 base short, with 7 bases between. Germline V gives CDR1 SGDLS, CDR2 YYNGEE. CDR3 amino acids: CASSVDRSNYGYTF. CDR3 bases: TGTGCCAGCAGCGTAGACAGGAGTAACTATGGCTACACCTTC.